This passage covers 23 T cell receptor beta chains from one sample sequenced in a study of cytomegalovirus exposure and HLA in healthy donors (dated by TCRdb to between 2016 and 2019). Preparation of the library involved the immunoSEQ multiplex PCR assay. TCRdb carries this immuneACCESS record with in-frame sequences only. Its versions omit some clonotypes, under half of them owing to an unresolved V gene in the studies checked, with the rest unexplained. The sample table holds about 360,000 clones, of which roughly 89% were seen once. The ten largest clones capture roughly 0.82% of the sample. The sequencing input was PBMCs. These receptors originate from a woman aged 18-35 years in good health and CMV-seronegative.

This clone has only one observation. This chain connects TRBV18 to TRBJ2-7; 7 nucleotides align to TRBD1. The CDR3 is made up of 15 amino acids. Trimming cost V 3 bases and J 4 bases; bases outside gene matches: 9. The V gene's germline CDR1 is KGHSH and CDR2 LQKENI. For the CDR3, the DNA is TGTGCCAGCTCACCGACGGCCGGACAGGCATACGAGCAGTACTTC. It encodes CASSPTAGQAYEQYF.

V is TRBV9 and J is TRBJ2-3, with 8 bases lining up with TRBD2. CDR3 length equals 15 residues. The ends lost 5 bases at V and 2 bases at J; junction bases unmatched: 7. CDR1 is SGDLS and CDR2 is YYNGEE in the germline V gene. The CDR3 spells CASRPSGSPTDTQYF. The CDR3 region has the DNA TGTGCCAGCAGACCCAGCGGGAGCCCCACAGATACGCAGTATTTT.

This clone was picked up a small number of times. V usage is TRBV27 and J usage is TRBJ2-2, with D hard to call. The CDR3 is 16 amino acids. With 6 bases removed from V and 6 bases from J, the gap between germline ends came to 20 bases. From germline, CDR1 is MNHEY and CDR2 SMNVEV (reference sequence). The DNA for the CDR3 is TGTGCCAGCAGGCCCTCAGACTGGGTTCCAGCCGGGGAGCTGTTTTTT. Translating it yields CASRPSDWVPAGELFF.

The chain joins TRBV6-1 to TRBJ1-2; 7 bases line up with TRBD1. This CDR3 has 13 amino acids. With 6 bases clipped from V and 11 bases from J, the junction kept 12 bases outside the gene matches. Germline CDR1 reads MNHNS; CDR2 reads SASEGT. Here the CDR3 reads CASRDYGQARYTF. Written as DNA, the CDR3 is TGTGCCAGCAGAGACTACGGACAGGCGAGGTACACCTTC.

This clone was seen just once. The V and J genes are TRBV28 and TRBJ1-3; D remains ambiguous. Germline CDR1 and CDR2: MDHEN and SYDVKM. The V end lost 8 bases, the J end lost 0 bases, and 17 bases lay between the germline ends. This CDR3 has 16 residues. CDR3 bases: TGTGCCAGCGGAGGGATGGCTGCCAACTCTGGAAACACCATATATTTT. Its translation is CASGGMAANSGNTIYF.

The chain is built from TRBV2 and TRBJ1-4, with TRBD1 matching 7 bases. Germline V gives CDR1 SNHLY, CDR2 FYNNEI. The CDR3 covers 15 residues. V gave up 6 bases and J gave up 7 bases; unmatched junction bases: 11. CDR3 in amino acids: CASSATGAGGEKLFF. Here the CDR3 DNA reads TGTGCCAGCAGCGCTACAGGGGCGGGGGGTGAAAAACTGTTTTTT.

This clone has more than one count but fewer than ten. The genes are TRBV5-6 and TRBJ2-5; 8 bases match TRBD1. The V segment lost 5 bases and the J segment 3 bases; nucleotides outside the gene matches: 15. Germline loops: CDR1 SGHDT, CDR2 YYEEEE. This CDR3 has 17 residues. CDR3 in amino acids: CASSYRQVRTGKETQYF. CDR3 in DNA: TGTGCCAGCAGTTATAGACAAGTACGGACAGGGAAAGAGACCCAGTACTTC.

This clone has only one observation. CDR3 region: CASSLGGGLAGAGNEQYF. The DNA for the CDR3 is TGTGCCAGCAGTTTAGGGGGGGGACTAGCGGGAGCGGGGAACGAGCAGTACTTC. The rearrangement links TRBV27 to TRBJ2-7; 14 bases line up with TRBD2. Germline V CDR1 and CDR2: MNHEY, SMNVEV (reference sequence). This CDR3 comprises 18 residues. Losses at the gene ends were 2 bases for V and 5 bases for J; bases not matched to a gene: 11.

The chain carries TRBV5-1 and TRBJ1-1; TRBD1 matches at 10 bases. The J segment lost 0 bases and the V segment lost 4 bases, leaving 12 bases of the junction unmatched. The V gene's germline CDR1 is SGHRS and CDR2 YFSETQ. The CDR3 is 18 residues long. CDR3 nucleotides: TGCGCCAGCAGCCTCGACGGGACAGGGGTCCCTATGAACACTGAAGCTTTCTTT. Encoded protein: CASSLDGTGVPMNTEAFF.

This chain connects TRBV27 to TRBJ2-1, with TRBD2 matching over 11 bases. The V gene end was trimmed by 5 bases and the J gene end by 7 bases; junction bases not matched to a gene: 7. Germline V gene sequence: CDR1 MNHEY, CDR2 SMNVEV (reference sequence). The length of the CDR3 is 15 residues. CDR3 protein: CASSLLAGVTNEQFF. Written as DNA, the CDR3 is TGTGCCAGCAGTCTACTAGCGGGAGTGACGAATGAGCAGTTCTTC.

The CDR3 DNA is TGTGCCAGCAGCCCTAGCGGGGGTCTAAACACCGGGGAGCTGTTTTTT. Residues: CASSPSGGLNTGELFF. V and J are TRBV7-6 and TRBJ2-2, with 10 bases fitting TRBD2. Trimming took 5 bases from V and 2 from J; bases not matched to a gene: 5. This CDR3 comprises 16 residues. CDR1 is SGHVS and CDR2 is FNYEAQ in the germline V gene.

The gene calls are TRBV11-2 and TRBJ2-1, with 8 positions matching TRBD1. Per germline, CDR1 SGHAT and CDR2 FQNNGV. There are 15 residues in the CDR3. J was trimmed by 3 bases and V by 5 bases; bases with no gene match: 6. For the CDR3, the DNA is TGTGCCAGCAGCCCCCGGACAGGGATCTACAATGAGCAGTTCTTC. Translated: CASSPRTGIYNEQFF.

This chain's CDR3 is CASSVLGGAYNEQFF. The CDR3 nucleotides read TGTGCCAGCAGCGTTCTAGGGGGGGCCTACAATGAGCAGTTCTTC. The rearrangement links TRBV9 to TRBJ2-1, with TRBD2 as a possible D gene (7 bases). The V end lost 2 bases, the J end lost 2 bases, and 11 bases lay between the germline ends. Germline V gene lookup returns CDR1 SGDLS and CDR2 YYNGEE. This CDR3 comprises 15 residues. Full variable domain (missing parts from reference TRBV9 and TRBJ2-1): DSGVTQTPKHLITATGQRVTLRCSPRSGDLSVYWYQQSLDQGLQFLIQYYNGEERAKGNILERFSAQQFPDLHSELNLSSLELGDSALYFCASSVLGGAYNEQFFGPGTRLTVL.

This clone was counted between two and nine times. This chain connects TRBV6-5 to TRBJ2-7; D ambiguous. The CDR3 is made up of 15 amino acids. V was clipped by 6 bases and J by 2 bases, with 17 bases between them. CDR1 and CDR2 from the germline V gene are MNHEY and SVGAGI. CDR3 DNA: TGTGCCAGCAGCCAAGGCCTACAGCTGACCTACGAGCAGTACTTC. Residues: CASSQGLQLTYEQYF.

Many counts were recorded for this clone. The chain couples TRBV7-8 to TRBJ2-1; 9 bases are shared with TRBD1. The germline V gene has CDR1 SGHVS and CDR2 FQNEAQ. The CDR3 has 15 amino acids. The V and J ends lost 5 bases and 10 bases, in that order; junction bases with no gene match: 12. The CDR3 reads CASSLDPGQGKEQFF. The CDR3 DNA reads TGTGCCAGCAGCCTAGACCCGGGACAGGGAAAGGAGCAGTTCTTC.

This rearrangement joins TRBV7-2 to TRBJ2-1; 9 bases line up with TRBD2. CDR1 is SGHTA, CDR2 FQGNSA, per germline. The CDR3 length is 14 residues. V lost 5 bases and J lost 5; bases outside the gene matches: 4. Here the CDR3 reads CASSPGLANNEQFF. CDR3 sequence (DNA): TGTGCCAGCAGCCCAGGACTAGCGAACAATGAGCAGTTCTTC.

The rearrangement links TRBV7-9 to TRBJ2-2, with D possibly TRBD1 on 5 matching bases. The V gene lost 3 bases and the J gene lost 4 bases, with 15 bases spanning the gap. This CDR3 is 16 amino acids long. Per the germline V gene, CDR1 is SEHNR and CDR2 is FQNEAQ (reference sequence). The CDR3 spells CASSFSSNRPTGELFF. CDR3 bases: TGTGCCAGCAGCTTCTCCTCTAACAGGCCCACCGGGGAGCTGTTTTTT.

This rearrangement joins TRBV14 to TRBJ2-7; D perhaps matches TRBD1 (6 bases). The V and J ends lost 4 bases and 1 base respectively, with 11 bases between them. CDR3 length: 14 residues. Germline V gene sequence: CDR1 SGHDN, CDR2 FVKESK. The CDR3 is CASSPRDKSYEQYF. The CDR3 DNA reads TGTGCCAGCAGCCCCCGGGACAAGTCCTACGAGCAGTACTTC.

V is TRBV11-2 and J is TRBJ2-1; maybe TRBD2 (5 bases). The CDR3 is 13 amino acids. Germline CDR1 SGHAT, CDR2 FQNNGV. Trimming took off 0 bases at V and 10 bases at J, with 10 bases between the two ends. The chain's CDR3 is CASSLDAPGEQFF. The CDR3 DNA is TGTGCCAGCAGCTTAGACGCGCCGGGGGAGCAGTTCTTC.

The chain employs TRBV19 and TRBJ1-1, with D unresolved. The CDR3 contains 12 residues. In germline, CDR1 is LNHDA, CDR2 SQIVND (reference sequence). Trimming shortened V by 5 bases and J by 4 bases, and 8 bases separated the two germline ends. The CDR3 DNA reads TGTGCCAGTAGTCCTGGCGGCACTGAAGCTTTCTTT. Translation: CASSPGGTEAFF.

The V gene is TRBV28, the J gene TRBJ2-2; 8 bases fit TRBD2. V shed 5 bases, J shed 4 bases, and the junction held 12 bases outside the gene matches. This CDR3 region has 17 residues. Germline CDR1 is MDHEN and CDR2 is SYDVKM. For the CDR3, the DNA is TGTGCCAGCAGTGACCCCATGCGGGGGGAGGGCACCGGGGAGCTGTTTTTT. This gives the protein CASSDPMRGEGTGELFF.

The chain links TRBV7-9 to TRBJ1-5; 8 bases map to TRBD1. After removal of 5 bases from V and 3 bases from J, the junction contained 3 bases not matched to a gene. The germline V gene encodes CDR1 SEHNR and CDR2 FQNEAQ (reference sequence). CDR3 length equals 14 residues. The CDR3 is CASSADRVNQPQHF. CDR3 coding DNA: TGTGCCAGCAGCGCGGACAGGGTCAATCAGCCCCAGCATTTT.

V gene TRBV15 combines with J gene TRBJ2-1; 9 nucleotides agree with TRBD2. The junction had 10 bases not matched to a gene; V was cut back by 5 bases and J by 2 bases. This CDR3 contains 17 residues. Germline CDR1 and CDR2: LNHNV and YYDKDF (reference sequence). The CDR3 reads CATSPPRGTSPYNEQFF. The CDR3 bases are TGTGCCACCAGCCCCCCGAGGGGGACTAGCCCCTACAATGAGCAGTTCTTC.